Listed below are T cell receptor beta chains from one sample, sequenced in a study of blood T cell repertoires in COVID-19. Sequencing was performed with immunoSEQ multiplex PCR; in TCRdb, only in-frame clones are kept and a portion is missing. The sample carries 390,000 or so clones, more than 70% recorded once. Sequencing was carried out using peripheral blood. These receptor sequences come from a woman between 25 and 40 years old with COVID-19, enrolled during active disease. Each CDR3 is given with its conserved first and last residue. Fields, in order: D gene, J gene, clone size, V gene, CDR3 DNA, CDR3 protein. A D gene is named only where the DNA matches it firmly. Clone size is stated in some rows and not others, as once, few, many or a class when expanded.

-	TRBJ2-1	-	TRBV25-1	TGTGCCAGCAGTGGGGGCGACGGTGGAAATAACAATGAGCAGTTCTTC	CASSGGDGGNNNEQFF
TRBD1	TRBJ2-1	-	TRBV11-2	TGTGCCAGCAGCTTCAAAGACAGGGTTGCTAATGAGCAGTTCTTC	CASSFKDRVANEQFF
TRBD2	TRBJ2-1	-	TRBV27	TGTGCCAGCAGTTTTGCGGGAGCCTACAATGAGCAGTTCTTC	CASSFAGAYNEQFF
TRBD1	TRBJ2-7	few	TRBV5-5	TGTGCCAGCAGCCTACAGACAGGGAACGGGTACGAGCAGTACTTC	CASSLQTGNGYEQYF
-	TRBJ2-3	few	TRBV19	TGTGCCAGTAGTGGATCCGGACACCCTAGCACAGATACGCAGTATTTT	CASSGSGHPSTDTQYF
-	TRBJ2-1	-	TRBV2	TGTGCCAGCAGTGACCCCCTGGAGGGATACAATGAGCAGTTCTTC	CASSDPLEGYNEQFF
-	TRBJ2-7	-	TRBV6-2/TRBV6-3	TGTGCCAGCAGTTCCGAGCGGGTTGCCTACGAGCAGTACTTC	CASSSERVAYEQYF
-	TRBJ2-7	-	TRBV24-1	TGTGCCACCAGTGATCCGCGGGCAGGGGAGAGCGAGCAGTACTTC	CATSDPRAGESEQYF
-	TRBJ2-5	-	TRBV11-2	TGTGCCAGCAGCCATTCAGGGGGGCAGGAGACCCAGTACTTC	CASSHSGGQETQYF
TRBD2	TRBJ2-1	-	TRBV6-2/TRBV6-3	TGTGCCAGCAGTAGCGGGAGCTCCTACAATGAGCAGTTCTTC	CASSSGSSYNEQFF
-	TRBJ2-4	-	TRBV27	TGTGCCAGCAAATCAACACCGTCTTTAGCCAAAAACATTCAGTACTTC	CASKSTPSLAKNIQYF
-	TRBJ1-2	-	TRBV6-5	TGTGCCAGCAGTCGCCAGGGCACGGGCTACACCTTC	CASSRQGTGYTF
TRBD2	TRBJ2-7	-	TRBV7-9	TGTGCCAGCAGCCTTAGCGGGACTTCCTACGAGCAGTACTTC	CASSLSGTSYEQYF
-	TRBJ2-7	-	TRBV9	TGTGCCAGCAGCCCCCACCCTATCCGGTACGAGCAGTACTTC	CASSPHPIRYEQYF
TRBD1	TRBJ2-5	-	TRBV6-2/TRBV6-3	TGTGCCAGCAGTTACTATGGGACAGGGGGCGAAGAGACCCAGTACTTC	CASSYYGTGGEETQYF
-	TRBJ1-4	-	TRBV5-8	TGTGCCAGCAGCCGCCCGGGGGGTTGGGATGAAAAACTGTTTTTT	CASSRPGGWDEKLFF
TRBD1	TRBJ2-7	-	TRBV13	TGTGCCAGCAGCTCCTACCCGGACAGGGACCACGAGCAGTACTTC	CASSSYPDRDHEQYF
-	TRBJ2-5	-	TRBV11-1	TGTGCCAGCACCGGAGGGTGGCAAGAGACCCAGTACTTC	CASTGGWQETQYF
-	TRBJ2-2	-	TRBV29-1	TGCAGCGAGATTCCGGGCGGGGAGCTGTTTTTT	CSEIPGGELFF
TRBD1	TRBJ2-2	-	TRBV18	TGTGCCAGCTCCGGACAGGGAAGTACCGGGGAGCTGTTTTTT	CASSGQGSTGELFF
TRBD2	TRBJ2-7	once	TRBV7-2	TGTGCCAGCAGCGTGACTAGCGGGCTCTCCTACGAGCAGTACTTC	CASSVTSGLSYEQYF
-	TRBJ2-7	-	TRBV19	TGTGCCAGTAGTATAGGACTCACCTACGAGCAGTACTTC	CASSIGLTYEQYF
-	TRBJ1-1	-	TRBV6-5	TGTGCCAGCAGTTCCACGGGAGACATGAACACTGAAGCTTTCTTT	CASSSTGDMNTEAFF
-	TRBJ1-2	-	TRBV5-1	TGCGCCAGCAGCTTGTCAGGGTATGAGGATGGCTACACCTTC	CASSLSGYEDGYTF
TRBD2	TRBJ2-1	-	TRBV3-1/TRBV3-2	TGTGCCAGCAGCACCCGGACTAGCGGACCCCCCGGGGAGCAGTTCTTC	CASSTRTSGPPGEQFF
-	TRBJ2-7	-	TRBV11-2	TGTGCCAGCAGCTTAACCAGGGACGAGCAGTACTTC	CASSLTRDEQYF
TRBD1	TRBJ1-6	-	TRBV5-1	TGCGCCAGCAGTCAAGGGACAGGGATCGTTTCACCCCTCCACTTT	CASSQGTGIVSPLHF
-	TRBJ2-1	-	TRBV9	TGTGCCAGCAGCGGGGAGGGGGGCTGGTACAATGAGCAGTTCTTC	CASSGEGGWYNEQFF
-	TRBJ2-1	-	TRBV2	TGTGCCAGCACCGATCAGGGATCCAATGAGCAGTTCTTC	CASTDQGSNEQFF
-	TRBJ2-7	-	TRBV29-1	TGCAGCGTTGGGGATACTAGTTTCGAGCAGTACTTC	CSVGDTSFEQYF
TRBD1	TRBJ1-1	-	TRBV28	TGTGCCAGCAGTCATCACAGGGGAACTGAAGCTTTCTTT	CASSHHRGTEAFF
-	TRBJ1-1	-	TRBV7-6	TGTGCCAGCAGCTTCTCGGCAGGGGAGAACACTGAAGCTTTCTTT	CASSFSAGENTEAFF
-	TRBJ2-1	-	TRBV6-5	TGTGCCAGCAGGGCGGGCGTGCTTACCTACAATGAGCAGTTCTTC	CASRAGVLTYNEQFF
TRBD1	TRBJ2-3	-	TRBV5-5	TGTGCCAGCAGCGACAGGGTGACAGATACGCAGTATTTT	CASSDRVTDTQYF
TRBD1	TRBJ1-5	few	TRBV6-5	TGTGCCAGCAGTTATCTGGGACAGGGGGCTAATCAGCCCCAGCATTTT	CASSYLGQGANQPQHF
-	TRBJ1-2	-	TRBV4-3	TGCGCCAGCAGCCAAGATTGGAGCTATGGCTACACCTTC	CASSQDWSYGYTF
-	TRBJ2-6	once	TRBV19	TGTGCCAGTAGTTTACTTAGCTCTGGGGCCAACGTCCTGACTTTC	CASSLLSSGANVLTF
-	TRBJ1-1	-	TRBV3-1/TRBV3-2	TGTGCCAGCAGCCAAGGGGAGGGAAGGAACACTGAAGCTTTCTTT	CASSQGEGRNTEAFF
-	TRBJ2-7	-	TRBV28	TGTGCCAGCAGTTTATCGGCCCTAGTGTACTTC	CASSLSALVYF
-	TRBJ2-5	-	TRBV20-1	TGCAGTGCTAGTGGACACATCAAGGAGACCCAGTACTTC	CSASGHIKETQYF
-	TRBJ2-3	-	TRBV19	TGTGCCAGTAGTTGGCGACAACCTAGCACAGATACGCAGTATTTT	CASSWRQPSTDTQYF
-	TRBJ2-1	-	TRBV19	TGTGCCAGTAGGGACTCCCCCGGCAATGAGCAGTTCTTC	CASRDSPGNEQFF